A single TCR beta chain is shown here with its context. Its target is unknown. Sequenced by immunoSEQ multiplex PCR; TCRdb stores in-frame clones only, minus some. The sample holds about 35,000 clones, about 80% seen once. Stated time point: week 11, during vaccination. Doses consisted of 300 ug of mutant IDH1 20-mer peptide each, paired with topical imiquimod. Per germline, CDR1 LNHNV and CDR2 YYDKDF (reference sequence). The ends were cut back, 1 base at V and 5 bases at J, with 12 bases in the middle. The CDR3 runs to 15 residues. This entry comes from a study of a mutant IDH1 vaccine in newly diagnosed glioma. The wider study: Previous care, which was radiotherapy, temozolomide, or both, most often involved both.

V usage is TRBV15 and J usage is TRBJ2-1; D might be TRBD2 (6 bases). Sequenced material: peripheral blood mononuclear cells (PBMCs), taken from a glioma patient whose treatment included an IDH1 peptide vaccine. The clonotype originates from a woman in her thirties with glioma. Some clones in this sample may be carry-over from other donors' samples. The CDR3 is CATSRGASAHNEQFF. The DNA for the CDR3 is TGTGCCACCAGCAGAGGGGCTAGCGCCCACAATGAGCAGTTCTTC.